This T cell receptor beta chain was profiled in a study of CD8 T cells in ankylosing spondylitis. Study-wide findings and caveats: Reactive arthritis synovial fluid and blood were previously reported to contain some motif variants. A TCR beta motif of 7 to 9 highly homologous variants seemed to mark ankylosing spondylitis blood.

Researchers built TCR beta libraries using quantitative 5'-RACE with molecular barcodes. TCRdb re-called the 5' RACE reads with MiXCR, one entry per CDR3 protein. The sample shows about 160,000 distinct CDR3 sequences, around 19% of them seen only once. This clonotype was detected ten times or more. Its antigen remains unknown. CDR3 length equals 13 residues. From germline, CDR1 is MDHEN and CDR2 SYDVKM. V lost 3 bases and J lost 7, with 10 bases in between. The clonotype comes from a male donor with ankylosing spondylitis or in good health (not recorded which). The chain links TRBV28 to TRBJ1-5; possibly TRBD1 for D (6 bases). The sample comprised blood, either unsorted or a sorted T cell fraction (not recorded which). The CDR3, as DNA: TGTGCCAGCAGTTTGATAGGGGGGCAGCCCCAGCATTTT. Translated: CASSLIGGQPQHF.